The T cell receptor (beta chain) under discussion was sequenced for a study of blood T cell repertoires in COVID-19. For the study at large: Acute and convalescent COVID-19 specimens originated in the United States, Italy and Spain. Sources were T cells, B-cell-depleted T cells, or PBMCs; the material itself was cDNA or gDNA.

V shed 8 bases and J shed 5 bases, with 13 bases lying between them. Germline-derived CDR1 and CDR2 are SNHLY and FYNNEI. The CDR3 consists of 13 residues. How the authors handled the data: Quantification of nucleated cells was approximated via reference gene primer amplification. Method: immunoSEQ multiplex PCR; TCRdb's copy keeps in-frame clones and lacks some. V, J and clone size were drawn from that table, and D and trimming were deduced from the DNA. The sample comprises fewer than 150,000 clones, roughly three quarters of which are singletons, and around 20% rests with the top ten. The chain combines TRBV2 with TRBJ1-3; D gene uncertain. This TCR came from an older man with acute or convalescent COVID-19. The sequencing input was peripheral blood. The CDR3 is CASGRESRNTIYF. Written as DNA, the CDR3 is TGTGCCAGCGGGAGAGAATCTCGAAACACCATATATTTT.